This T cell receptor (beta chain) was identified in a study of T cell repertoires in cytomegalovirus infection. Germline CDR1 and CDR2: SGHRS and YFSETQ. V lost 3 bases and J 12 bases, leaving 13 bases between the germline ends. The CDR3 contains 11 residues. TCRdb itself ran the reads through MiXCR, one entry per CDR3 protein. The table records roughly 230,000 distinct CDR3 sequences, 20% to 25% of them present only once. The rearrangement uses TRBV5-1 and TRBJ2-7; D might be TRBD1 or TRBD2, each matching 5 bases. The TCR originated in a human donor in good health (CMV status not recorded). Some clones in this sample may be carry-over from other donors' samples. Sequenced material: CD8+ T cells from PBMCs. Written as DNA, the CDR3 is TGCGCCAGCAGCTCTGGGACGGTTCTGTACTTC. This gives the protein CASSSGTVLYF.